These T cell receptor beta chains were read from a single sample in a study of shared clonotypes between healthy human individuals. Assay used: immunoSEQ multiplex PCR; TCRdb lists only in-frame clones, some missing. The data contain hundreds of thousands of clones, around 86% of them singletons. Material for sequencing was memory CD8+ T cells sorted from blood. The receptors shown here come from a man between 18 and 29 years old in good health. CDR3s include the opening cysteine and the closing phenylalanine or tryptophan. The D gene is left open where the match is weak. A clone size is listed for some rows: how often the clone was seen (once, few, many), or a class if it is expanded.

j_call clone_size d_call v_call cdr3_aa cdr3_nt
TRBJ1-6 - - TRBV2 CASSDDESSYNSPLHF TGTGCCAGCAGTGACGACGAGAGCTCCTATAATTCACCCCTCCACTTT
TRBJ2-7 - - TRBV6-1 CASSEAQIGRETYEQYF TGTGCCAGCAGTGAAGCGCAAATCGGCAGGGAGACCTACGAGCAGTACTTC
TRBJ1-6 - - TRBV7-3 CASSLAAGRNSPLHF TGTGCCAGCAGCTTAGCGGCAGGGCGGAATTCACCCCTCCACTTT
TRBJ2-3 few - TRBV2 CASPLARQSITDTQYF TGTGCCAGCCCGCTCGCCCGCCAGTCAATCACAGATACGCAGTATTTT
TRBJ2-3 - - TRBV9 CASNDGGADTQYF TGTGCCAGCAATGATGGAGGCGCAGATACGCAGTATTTT
TRBJ2-5 - - TRBV7-3 CASSISGLPWAQYF TGTGCCAGCAGCATATCGGGACTCCCATGGGCCCAGTACTTC
TRBJ2-3 - TRBD2 TRBV13 CASSSPGLAISDTQYF TGTGCCAGCAGCTCACCGGGACTAGCTATTTCAGATACGCAGTATTTT
TRBJ2-1 - - TRBV5-6 CASSSDYNEQFF TGTGCCAGCAGCTCCGATTACAATGAGCAGTTCTTC
TRBJ1-6 - - TRBV5-6 CASSSGNSPLHF TGTGCCAGCAGCTCCGGTAATTCACCCCTCCACTTT
TRBJ1-4 - - TRBV6-1 CASSVDSATNEKLFF TGTGCCAGCAGTGTGGACAGTGCAACTAATGAAAAACTGTTTTTT
TRBJ1-2 - - TRBV10-3 CAATGLLRPLISYGYTF TGTGCCGCAACAGGGTTGCTTCGGCCTCTCATCAGCTATGGCTACACCTTC
TRBJ1-3 - TRBD1 TRBV5-4 CASSDSTGGGNTIYF TGTGCCAGCAGCGACTCTACAGGGGGCGGAAACACCATATATTTT
TRBJ2-7 once TRBD1 TRBV5-1 CASSLGGTASYEQYF TGCGCCAGCAGCTTGGGAGGGACAGCCTCCTACGAGCAGTACTTC
TRBJ2-1 many TRBD2 TRBV7-9 CASSQTTSGRSFF TGTGCCAGCAGCCAAACTACTAGCGGGCGGTCGTTCTTC
TRBJ1-1 - TRBD1 TRBV7-6 CASSLATRTGQNTEAFF TGTGCCAGCAGCTTAGCTACCCGGACAGGCCAGAACACTGAAGCTTTCTTT
TRBJ2-7 - - TRBV7-9 CASSYLSSGEQYF TGTGCCAGCAGTTACCTCTCTTCGGGCGAGCAGTACTTC
TRBJ2-1 - - TRBV5-6 CASSLPAGPGNEQFF TGTGCCAGCAGCTTGCCGGCAGGGCCCGGCAATGAGCAGTTCTTC
TRBJ2-7 - - TRBV5-1 CASSSDKMGEQYF TGCGCCAGCAGCTCGGACAAGATGGGCGAGCAGTACTTC
TRBJ2-7 - TRBD1 TRBV27 CASATAPGQGNYEQYF TGTGCCAGCGCTACGGCCCCGGGACAGGGGAACTACGAGCAGTACTTC
TRBJ2-7 - - TRBV5-6 CASSLGGFSYEQYF TGTGCCAGCAGCTTGGGGGGCTTCTCCTACGAGCAGTACTTC
TRBJ1-2 - TRBD1 TRBV4-1 CASSPWTGKDYGYTF TGCGCCAGCAGCCCGTGGACAGGGAAAGACTATGGCTACACCTTC
TRBJ1-5 - - TRBV7-8 CASSLGEGNQPQHF TGTGCCAGCAGCTTAGGTGAGGGCAATCAGCCCCAGCATTTT
TRBJ1-6 - TRBD1 TRBV18 CASSPSDRGKVRSPLHF TGTGCCAGCTCACCCAGCGACAGGGGAAAGGTGCGGTCACCCCTCCACTTT
TRBJ2-2 - - TRBV27 CASSLSAGELFF TGTGCCAGCAGTTTATCGGCCGGGGAGCTGTTTTTT
TRBJ2-1 - TRBD2 TRBV7-2 CASSSPRLASDEQFF TGTGCCAGCAGCTCTCCCCGACTAGCCTCTGATGAGCAGTTCTTC
TRBJ2-2 - - TRBV6-1 CASSELPANTGELFF TGTGCCAGCAGTGAATTACCCGCGAACACCGGGGAGCTGTTTTTT
TRBJ2-3 - - TRBV28 CASSIFRGADTQYF TGTGCCAGCAGTATTTTCAGAGGCGCAGATACGCAGTATTTT
TRBJ2-1 - TRBD2 TRBV7-9 CASSQTGTSGGEQFF TGTGCCAGCAGCCAAACCGGGACTAGCGGGGGTGAGCAGTTCTTC
TRBJ2-2 once - TRBV11-3 CASSRGTGELFF TGTGCCAGCAGCCGGGGCACCGGGGAGCTGTTTTTT
TRBJ2-1 few - TRBV28 CASSLGPGLNEQFF TGTGCCAGCAGTTTAGGTCCGGGCCTCAATGAGCAGTTCTTC
TRBJ1-1 - TRBD1 TRBV14 CASRRDRGTEAFF TGTGCCAGCAGGCGGGACAGGGGCACTGAAGCTTTCTTT
TRBJ2-7 - - TRBV9 CASSGDGYEQYF TGTGCCAGCAGCGGGGACGGCTACGAGCAGTACTTC
TRBJ1-2 - - TRBV5-4 CASSWPGGYTF TGTGCCAGCAGCTGGCCAGGGGGCTACACCTTC
TRBJ1-1 once - TRBV7-6 CASSSIPGMTEAFF TGTGCCAGCAGCTCCATTCCGGGTATGACTGAAGCTTTCTTT
TRBJ1-2 once - TRBV18 CASSPPGNYGYTF TGTGCCAGCTCACCACCGGGTAACTATGGCTACACCTTC
TRBJ2-1 - - TRBV10-2 CASSGFNEQFF TGCGCCAGCAGTGGGTTCAATGAGCAGTTCTTC
TRBJ2-7 - TRBD1 TRBV10-2 CASRIPGQGRSYEQYF TGCGCCAGCAGGATCCCGGGACAGGGCCGCTCCTACGAGCAGTACTTC
TRBJ2-5 - TRBD2 TRBV5-6 CASSSERGKTRSLETQYF TGTGCCAGCAGCTCAGAGCGGGGGAAAACTCGCTCGTTGGAGACCCAGTACTTC
TRBJ2-2 - TRBD2 TRBV4-1 CASSQEGLVAGELFF TGCGCCAGCAGCCAAGAGGGACTAGTAGCCGGGGAGCTGTTTTTT
TRBJ1-4 - - TRBV2 CASSEWELGANEKLFF TGTGCCAGCAGTGAGTGGGAGCTTGGCGCAAATGAAAAACTGTTTTTT